A single sample is the source of the 3 T cell receptor beta chains below, sequenced in a study of response to subunit inactivated influenza vaccine. From the RT-PCR reads, TCRdb called clonotypes with MiXCR, one entry per CDR3 protein. The table lists about 500,000 distinct CDR3 sequences, 16% of them singletons. This sample comprised CD4+ T cells sorted from PBMCs, obtained roughly 24 months after vaccination. The receptors stem from a man between 45 and 75 years old who received an inactivated influenza vaccine.

This clonotype was counted only a few times. This chain's CDR3 is CASSRTTDGQETQYF. DNA for the CDR3: TGTGCCAGCAGTCGGACTACCGACGGCCAAGAGACCCAGTACTTC. The V gene is TRBV12-3 or TRBV12-4, the J gene TRBJ2-5; the D gene is possibly TRBD2 (6 bases). The CDR3 contains 15 residues. V lost 5 bases to trimming and J lost 1 base, with 14 bases between them.

As to this clonotype: Being one base from a much bigger clone, this may be a read error. The chain uses TRBV20-1 and TRBJ2-5, with D unresolved. The CDR3 is 14 amino acids. Germline lookup yields CDR1 DFQATT and CDR2 SNEGSKA (reference sequence). V shed 5 bases and J shed 2 bases, with 15 bases lying between them. The CDR3 reads CSAPPIGRQETQYF. CDR3 nucleotide sequence: TGCAGTGCTCCACCCATCGGCAGGCAAGAGACCCAGTACTTC.

This clonotype appeared many times. The chain carries TRBV12-3 or TRBV12-4 and TRBJ2-3; 14 bases agree with TRBD2. The CDR3 runs to 16 residues. Losses at the gene ends were 5 bases for V and 1 base for J; bases not matched to a gene: 2. This CDR3 is CASSQGLAGGTDTQYF. The CDR3 DNA sequence: TGTGCCAGCAGTCAGGGACTAGCGGGGGGCACAGATACGCAGTATTTT.